The TCR beta chain described here comes from a study of CD8+CD57+ T cells in acquired aplastic anemia. Looking at the study overall: Sorted CD4+ and CD8+ cell DNA averaged around 3.5 ug. Where healthy donors were concerned, CD4+ cells averaged roughly 11 million reads.

Profiles of TCR beta VDJ and CDR3 were generated from a genomic DNA template. Each CDR3 protein is one row after TCRdb ran MiXCR on the reads. The sample yields 400,000 to 500,000 distinct CDR3 sequences, 55% to 70% seen once. General study findings and limits: Patients and controls were found to share fewer than 35 CD8+ CDR3 sequences.

The sample holds one count of this clonotype. Its antigen is unidentified. V lost 5 bases to trimming and J lost 2 bases, with 12 bases between them. The CDR3 extends over 14 amino acids. CDR1 and CDR2 from the germline V gene are SGHAT and FQNNGV. The chain uses TRBV11-2 and TRBJ2-5; D unresolved. Sequences were obtained from sorted CD4+, CD8+, or CD8+CD57+ T cells (not recorded which) from PBMCs. The source is a human donor in good health, serving as a control. The CDR3 is CASSPQTIQETQYF. CDR3 in DNA: TGTGCCAGCAGCCCCCAAACCATACAAGAGACCCAGTACTTC.